Listed below are T cell receptor beta chains from one sample, sequenced in a study of a mutant IDH1 vaccine in newly diagnosed glioma. Clones were sequenced by immunoSEQ multiplex PCR, and TCRdb holds only the in-frame ones, with some missing. The sample lists approximately 100,000 clones; approximately 90% were seen once. The material was PBMCs, obtained from a glioma patient treated with radiotherapy, temozolomide or both. Receptors were obtained from a woman aged 50 to 60 with glioma. Each CDR3 is given with its conserved first and last residue. The order of the fields is clone size, V gene, J gene, CDR3 length, CDR3 protein. Clone size is not always given. Where it is, it says once, few, many or a class for expanded clones.

size: .; V: TRBV7-9; J: TRBJ2-1; length: 16; CDR3: CASSLAAGPNYNEQFF
size: .; V: TRBV29-1; J: .; length: 14; CDR3: CSVEDRGTGYEQYF
size: .; V: TRBV7-9; J: TRBJ2-7; length: 15; CDR3: CASSPPGQGIGEQYF
size: few; V: TRBV30; J: TRBJ2-7; length: 13; CDR3: CAFLDSSPYEQYF
size: .; V: TRBV28; J: TRBJ1-1; length: 16; CDR3: CASSLRRERGPTEAFF
size: .; V: TRBV7-2; J: TRBJ2-2; length: 13; CDR3: CASSLIKTGELFF
size: .; V: TRBV5-1; J: TRBJ2-3; length: 14; CDR3: CASSLNSRTDTQYF
size: .; V: TRBV5-4; J: TRBJ1-1; length: 15; CDR3: CASSGGQGVYTEAFF
size: .; V: TRBV10-3; J: TRBJ1-6; length: 16; CDR3: CAISESWGDRNSPLHF
size: .; V: TRBV6-6; J: TRBJ2-7; length: 14; CDR3: CASITGTGSYEQYF
size: .; V: TRBV14; J: TRBJ2-7; length: 15; CDR3: CASSLQTDYSYEQYF
size: few; V: TRBV10-3; J: TRBJ2-3; length: 14; CDR3: CAISEVAGTDTQYF
size: few; V: TRBV19; J: TRBJ1-5; length: 15; CDR3: CASSSDRELPQPQHF
size: .; V: TRBV29-1; J: TRBJ2-1; length: 14; CDR3: CSILTGGSYNEQFF
size: .; V: TRBV27; J: TRBJ2-3; length: 14; CDR3: CASSLWDPRDTQYF